The sequence of this TCR beta chain was determined in a study of blood T cell repertoires in COVID-19. Only in-frame clones appear in the TCRdb table, and some are missing; sequencing was by immunoSEQ multiplex PCR. The sample holds tens of thousands of clones, nearly 90% seen once. Germline trimming cut 1 base from V and 0 bases from J; bases unmatched to any gene: 2. The CDR3 has 15 residues. CDR1 and CDR2 from the germline V gene are LGHDT and YNNKEL (reference sequence). The TCR was taken from a human donor in a cohort sampled during active COVID-19. Sequences were obtained from peripheral blood. The gene calls are TRBV3-1 (or the pseudogene TRBV3-2) and TRBJ1-2, with 7 bases identical to TRBD1. The CDR3 loop is CASSQVGTANYGYTF. CDR3 nucleotide sequence: TGTGCCAGCAGCCAAGTCGGGACAGCTAACTATGGCTACACCTTC.